A single sample gave rise to the 26 T cell receptor beta chains below, sequenced in a study of technical replicates of blood from several donors. Clones were sequenced by immunoSEQ multiplex PCR, and TCRdb holds only the in-frame ones, with some missing. This repertoire shows tens of thousands of clones, approximately 88% found once; its top ten account for approximately 5%. Sequencing was performed on PBMCs. The receptor source for this set is a human donor in good health. Some clones in this sample may be carry-over from other donors' samples.

The rearrangement joins TRBV5-1 to TRBJ2-7; the match to TRBD1 covers 10 bases. This CDR3 is 15 amino acids long. V lost 4 bases to trimming and J lost 1 base; unmatched junction nucleotides: 5. Germline CDR1 SGHRS, CDR2 YFSETQ. This chain's CDR3 is CASSPDRGGSYEQYF. The DNA for the CDR3 is TGCGCCAGCAGCCCGGACAGGGGGGGGTCCTACGAGCAGTACTTC.

The rearrangement joins TRBV7-6 to TRBJ2-1, with D maybe TRBD1 (5 bases). Germline V gene sequence: CDR1 SGHVS, CDR2 FNYEAQ. The CDR3 extends over 15 amino acids. Trimming stripped 1 base from V and 0 bases from J, with 7 bases between. The CDR3 sequence: CASSLGRDSYNEQFF. CDR3 bases: TGTGCCAGCAGCTTAGGCAGGGACTCCTACAATGAGCAGTTCTTC.

This chain connects TRBV7-8 to TRBJ2-2; maybe TRBD2 (6 bases). The CDR3 extends over 15 amino acids. V dropped 1 base and J dropped 0 bases, with 6 bases sitting between them. Germline V CDR1 and CDR2: SGHVS, FQNEAQ. CDR3 DNA sequence: TGTGCCAGCAGCTTAGGACTAGCGAACACCGGGGAGCTGTTTTTT. Protein: CASSLGLANTGELFF.

This clone has only one observation. V and J are TRBV7-9 and TRBJ2-7, with 7 bases matching TRBD2. The junction had 8 bases not matched to a gene; V was cut back by 6 bases and J by 0 bases. CDR3 length: 15 residues. Germline CDR1 and CDR2: SEHNR and FQNEAQ (reference sequence). This CDR3 is CASSSFGTNSYEQYF. In DNA, the CDR3 is TGTGCCAGCAGTTCGTTCGGGACTAACTCCTACGAGCAGTACTTC.

V and J are TRBV19 and TRBJ1-2; 10 bases are a match to TRBD1. The junction had 2 bases not matched to a gene; V was cut back by 5 bases and J by 5 bases. The CDR3 spans 13 residues. The germline CDR1 and CDR2 sequences are LNHDA and SQIVND (reference sequence). The CDR3, as DNA: TGTGCCAGTAGTCCGGGACAGGGGTATGGCTACACCTTC. This codes for CASSPGQGYGYTF.

The chain carries TRBV2 and TRBJ1-5; 9 nucleotides line up with TRBD1. The CDR3 has 13 residues. With V trimmed by 8 bases and J by 7 bases, 6 bases remained unmatched. The germline V gene encodes CDR1 SNHLY and CDR2 FYNNEI. The CDR3 DNA is TGTGCCAGCGGACAGGGGAGTAGGCAGCCCCAGCATTTT. This codes for CASGQGSRQPQHF.

The rearrangement links TRBV5-4 to TRBJ2-6, with D uncertain. Germline V gene data show CDR1 as SGHNT and CDR2 as YYREEE (reference sequence). The CDR3 length is 16 residues. Between the trimmed V and J ends, which lost 4 bases and 0 bases, there was a span of 11 bases. This chain's CDR3 is CASSGSTVSGANVLTF. The DNA of the CDR3 is TGTGCCAGCAGCGGCTCAACAGTCTCTGGGGCCAACGTCCTGACTTTC.

This rearrangement joins TRBV9 to TRBJ2-1; 7 positions agree with TRBD2. Germline-derived CDR1 and CDR2 are SGDLS and YYNGEE. V dropped 4 bases and J dropped 4; count of bases not matched to a gene: 8. This CDR3 contains 15 residues. The CDR3 protein is CASSPPGGIYNEQFF. CDR3 DNA sequence: TGTGCCAGCAGCCCGCCGGGGGGAATTTACAATGAGCAGTTCTTC.

The chain carries TRBV7-3 and TRBJ1-2; 7 bases line up with TRBD1. CDR1 is SGHTA, CDR2 FQGTGA, per germline. The CDR3 loop spans 17 amino acids. V lost 5 bases and J lost 7; bases outside the gene matches: 19. CDR3 coding DNA: TGTGCCAGCAGCCAAACCGGGACAGTGACAGGGTTAGGTGGCTACACCTTC. Residues: CASSQTGTVTGLGGYTF.

This chain uses TRBV27 with TRBJ1-5; D remains unclear. Germline V gene sequence: CDR1 MNHEY, CDR2 SMNVEV (reference sequence). V dropped 5 bases and J dropped 4 bases, with 9 bases sitting between them. There are 13 residues in the CDR3. CDR3 in DNA: TGTGCCAGCAGTCATCTAGGTAATCAGCCCCAGCATTTT. Translation: CASSHLGNQPQHF.

This clone was seen a handful of times. The V and J genes are TRBV15 and TRBJ1-2, with 9 bases identical to TRBD1. Germline CDR1 LNHNV, CDR2 YYDKDF (reference sequence). This CDR3 has 12 residues. V lost 8 bases and J lost 3; bases outside the gene matches: 1. CDR3 protein: CATGTGYYGYTF. CDR3 DNA sequence: TGTGCCACCGGGACAGGGTACTATGGCTACACCTTC.

V gene TRBV7-6 combines with J gene TRBJ2-7; 7 nucleotides match TRBD1. The CDR3 runs 16 residues. V lost 5 bases to trimming and J lost 0 bases; unmatched junction nucleotides: 10. Germline V gene data show CDR1 as SGHVS and CDR2 as FNYEAQ. CDR3 DNA sequence: TGTGCCAGCAGCACGAACCCGGGACAGCCCTCCTACGAGCAGTACTTC. This gives the protein CASSTNPGQPSYEQYF.

V usage is TRBV7-6 and J usage is TRBJ2-7, with 9 bases that match TRBD2. V gave up 3 bases and J gave up 9 bases; unmatched junction bases: 15. CDR1 SGHVS and CDR2 FNYEAQ come from the germline V gene. The CDR3 runs to 16 residues. Here the CDR3 DNA reads TGTGCCAGCAGCTTTGAAGCGGGAGGCCCAAAATCGTGGCAGTACTTC. Amino acid sequence: CASSFEAGGPKSWQYF. The full variable domain, its missing parts supplied by reference TRBV7-6 and TRBJ2-7, is GAGVSQSPRYKVTKRGQDVALRCDPISGHVSLYWYRQALGQGPEFLTYFNYEAQQDKSGLPNDRFSAERPEGSISTLTIQRTEQRDSAMYRCASSFEAGGPKSWQYFGPGTRLTVT.

This clone has a handful of counts. This chain links TRBV7-2 with TRBJ1-5; TRBD1 matches 9 bases. Trimming took 6 bases from V and 5 from J; bases not matched to a gene: 5. The CDR3 totals 14 residues. CDR1 is SGHTA, CDR2 FQGNSA, per germline. CDR3 coding DNA: TGTGCCAGCAGGGGACAGGGTGTCGATCAGCCCCAGCATTTT. Protein: CASRGQGVDQPQHF. Variable domain in full (rest from reference TRBV7-2 and TRBJ1-5): GAGVSQSPSNKVTEKGKDVELRCDPISGHTALYWYRQSLGQGLEFLIYFQGNSAPDKSGLPSDRFSAERTGGSVSTLTIQRTQQEDSAVYLCASRGQGVDQPQHFGDGTRLSIL.

The chain is built from TRBV14 and TRBJ2-3; D is uncertain. With 2 bases removed from V and 5 bases from J, the gap between germline ends came to 11 bases. Germline V CDR1 and CDR2: SGHDN, FVKESK. The CDR3 covers 14 residues. The CDR3 sequence: CASSQLLTGDTQYF. The CDR3 nucleotides read TGTGCCAGCAGCCAATTGCTAACGGGAGATACGCAGTATTTT.

The V and J genes are TRBV19 and TRBJ2-7; D might be TRBD1 (5 bases). The CDR3 contains 13 residues. The V gene lost 6 bases and the J gene lost 0 bases, with 9 bases spanning the gap. Looked up from germline, CDR1 is LNHDA and CDR2 is SQIVND (reference sequence). As DNA, the CDR3 is TGTGCCAGTAGCGACAGCTACTCCTACGAGCAGTACTTC. This codes for CASSDSYSYEQYF.

This chain links TRBV2 with TRBJ1-2; D possibly corresponds to TRBD1 (6 bases). The germline V gene has CDR1 SNHLY and CDR2 FYNNEI. The CDR3 totals 14 residues. Trimming pared 7 bases from V and 0 bases from J, leaving 12 bases between. The CDR3 DNA reads TGTGCCAGCACCGAACAGGGATCTAACTATGGCTACACCTTC. Translating it yields CASTEQGSNYGYTF.

The rearrangement uses TRBV9 and TRBJ2-7; 8 bases agree with TRBD2. With 4 bases clipped from V and 3 bases from J, the junction kept 9 bases outside the gene matches. CDR3 size: 15 residues. Germline loops: CDR1 SGDLS, CDR2 YYNGEE. CDR3 nucleotides: TGTGCCAGCAGCCCCTCGGGGGGGGACATCTACGAGCAGTACTTC. Translating it yields CASSPSGGDIYEQYF.

The chain couples TRBV11-2 to TRBJ2-6, with D hard to call. The length of the CDR3 is 16 residues. Trimming took 5 bases from V and 0 from J, leaving 11 bases between them. Germline V gene lookup returns CDR1 SGHAT and CDR2 FQNNGV. In DNA form, the CDR3 reads TGTGCCAGCAGCCCTACTATTAGCTCTGGGGCCAACGTCCTGACTTTC. Translating it yields CASSPTISSGANVLTF.

This chain links TRBV4-1 with TRBJ1-2, with TRBD1 as a possible D gene (5 bases). Between the trimmed V and J ends, which lost 3 bases and 10 bases, there was a span of 15 bases. The CDR3 loop spans 13 amino acids. The germline V gene encodes CDR1 MGHRA and CDR2 YSYEKL. The CDR3 DNA sequence: TGCGCCAGCAGCCAGTTGGGCAGGGAAGACTACACCTTC. Protein: CASSQLGREDYTF.

This clone was picked up a small number of times. This chain uses TRBV11-3 with TRBJ1-1; unclear D gene. The CDR3 spans 13 residues. Germline values: CDR1 SGHNT, CDR2 YENEEA. The V gene lost 5 bases and the J gene lost 1 base, with 8 bases spanning the gap. The CDR3 DNA follows: TGTGCCAGCAGCCCCTCAGAGAACACTGAAGCTTTCTTT. This translates into CASSPSENTEAFF.

This clone was counted once. The gene calls are TRBV10-3 and TRBJ2-3, with D perhaps matching TRBD1 (6 bases). Germline V lookup: CDR1 ENHRY, CDR2 SYGVKD. V dropped 2 bases and J dropped 1 base, with 10 bases sitting between them. CDR3 length: 15 amino acids. CDR3 amino acids: CAISEVSGGTDTQYF. DNA of the CDR3: TGTGCCATCAGTGAGGTCTCAGGGGGCACAGATACGCAGTATTTT.

This chain links TRBV15 with TRBJ2-7; perhaps TRBD1 as D (6 bases). Germline CDR1 reads LNHNV; CDR2 reads YYDKDF (reference sequence). Between the trimmed V and J ends, which lost 6 bases and 1 base, there was a span of 19 bases. The CDR3 is 16 amino acids. DNA for the CDR3: TGTGCCACCAGGTCAGGGGAAACAAGTCTGTCCTACGAGCAGTACTTC. Translation: CATRSGETSLSYEQYF. Looking up the rest from reference TRBV15 and TRBJ2-7 gives the full variable domain: DAMVIQNPRYQVTQFGKPVTLSCSQTLNHNVMYWYQQKSSQAPKLLFHYYDKDFNNEADTPDNFQSRRPNTSFCFLDIRSPGLGDTAMYLCATRSGETSLSYEQYFGPGTRLTVT.

The V call is TRBV4-1, the J call TRBJ2-7; 9 bases match TRBD2. V trimming: 0 bases; J trimming: 4 bases; junction bases outside the gene matches: 7. The CDR3 is made up of 16 amino acids. Germline loops: CDR1 MGHRA, CDR2 YSYEKL. The chain's CDR3 is CASSQDSGGRAYEQYF. In DNA form, the CDR3 reads TGCGCCAGCAGCCAAGACTCGGGCGGGAGGGCGTACGAGCAGTACTTC.

This clone was counted a single time. The J gene is TRBJ1-2, the V gene TRBV14, with TRBD1 as a possible D gene (6 bases). V dropped 5 bases and J dropped 2 bases, with 9 bases sitting between them. This CDR3 is 13 amino acids long. The germline V gene has CDR1 SGHDN and CDR2 FVKESK. CDR3: CASSKGQNYGYTF. The CDR3, as DNA: TGTGCCAGCAGCAAAGGACAGAACTATGGCTACACCTTC.

CDR3 in DNA: TGCAGCGGCCGGGACAGTAGCTCCTACGAGCAGTACTTC. Protein product: CSGRDSSSYEQYF. This chain joins TRBV29-1 and TRBJ2-7; 7 positions agree with TRBD1. The CDR3 totals 13 residues. Germline V gene data show CDR1 as SQVTM and CDR2 as ANQGSEA. V shed 7 bases, J shed 0 bases, and the junction held 6 bases outside the gene matches.